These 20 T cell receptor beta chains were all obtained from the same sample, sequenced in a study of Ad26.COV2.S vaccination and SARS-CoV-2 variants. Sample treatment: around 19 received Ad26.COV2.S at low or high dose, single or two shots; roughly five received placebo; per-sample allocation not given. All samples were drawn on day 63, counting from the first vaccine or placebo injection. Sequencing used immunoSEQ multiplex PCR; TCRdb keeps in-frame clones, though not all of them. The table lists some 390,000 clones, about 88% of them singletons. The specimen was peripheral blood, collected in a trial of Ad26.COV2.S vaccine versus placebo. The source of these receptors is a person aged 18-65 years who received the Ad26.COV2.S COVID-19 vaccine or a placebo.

The chain's CDR3 is CSASSPAGTDTQYF. The CDR3 DNA sequence: TGCAGTGCTAGTAGCCCTGCTGGCACAGATACGCAGTATTTT. The V gene is TRBV20-1, the J gene TRBJ2-3; D uncertain. The CDR3 is 14 residues long. Germline V CDR1 and CDR2: DFQATT, SNEGSKA (reference sequence). Trimming left V 3 bases short and J 1 base short, with 11 bases between.

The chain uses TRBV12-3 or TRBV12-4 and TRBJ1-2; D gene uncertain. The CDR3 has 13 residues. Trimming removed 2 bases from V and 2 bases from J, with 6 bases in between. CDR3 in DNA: TGTGCCAGCAGTTTATATGAGAACTATGGCTACACCTTC. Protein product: CASSLYENYGYTF.

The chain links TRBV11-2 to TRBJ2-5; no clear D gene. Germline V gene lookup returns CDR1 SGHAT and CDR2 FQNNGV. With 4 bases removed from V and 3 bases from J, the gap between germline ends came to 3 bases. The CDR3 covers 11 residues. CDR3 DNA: TGTGCCAGCAGCTGGGAAGAGACCCAGTACTTC. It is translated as CASSWEETQYF.

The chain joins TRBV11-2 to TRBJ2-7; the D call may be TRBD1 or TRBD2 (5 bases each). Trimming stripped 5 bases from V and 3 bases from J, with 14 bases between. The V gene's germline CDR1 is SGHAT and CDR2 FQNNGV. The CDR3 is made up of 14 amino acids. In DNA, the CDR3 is TGTGCCAGCAGCGGAGGAGCAGGGAACTACGAGCAGTACTTC. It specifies CASSGGAGNYEQYF.

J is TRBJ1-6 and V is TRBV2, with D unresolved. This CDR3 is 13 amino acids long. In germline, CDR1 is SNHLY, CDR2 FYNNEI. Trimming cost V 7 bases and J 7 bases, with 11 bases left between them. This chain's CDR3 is CASNGGINSPLHF. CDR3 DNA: TGTGCCAGCAATGGAGGGATAAATTCACCCCTCCACTTT.

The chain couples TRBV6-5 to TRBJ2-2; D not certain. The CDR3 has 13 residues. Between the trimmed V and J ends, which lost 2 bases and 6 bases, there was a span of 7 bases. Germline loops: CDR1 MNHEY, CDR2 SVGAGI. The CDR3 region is CASSYQGPGELFF. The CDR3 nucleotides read TGTGCCAGCAGTTACCAAGGGCCCGGGGAGCTGTTTTTT.

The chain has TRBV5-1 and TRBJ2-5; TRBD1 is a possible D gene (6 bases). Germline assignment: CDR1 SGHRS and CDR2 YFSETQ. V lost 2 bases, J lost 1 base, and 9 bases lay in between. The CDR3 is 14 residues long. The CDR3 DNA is TGCGCCAGCAGCTTTGTGGACAGCCAAGAGACCCAGTACTTC. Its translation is CASSFVDSQETQYF.

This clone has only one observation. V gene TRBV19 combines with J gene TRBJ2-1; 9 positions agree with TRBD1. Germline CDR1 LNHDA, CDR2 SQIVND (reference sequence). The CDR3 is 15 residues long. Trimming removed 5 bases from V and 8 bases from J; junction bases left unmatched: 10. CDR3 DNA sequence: TGTGCCAGTAGTTCCGGGGGGACAGGGTCAGATGAGCAGTTCTTC. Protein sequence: CASSSGGTGSDEQFF.

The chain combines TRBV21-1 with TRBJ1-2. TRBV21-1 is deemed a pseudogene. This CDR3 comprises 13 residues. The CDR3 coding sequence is TGTGCCAGCAGCAAACTTAGGACGCTAAGAAACACCTTC. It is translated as CASSKLRTLRNTF.

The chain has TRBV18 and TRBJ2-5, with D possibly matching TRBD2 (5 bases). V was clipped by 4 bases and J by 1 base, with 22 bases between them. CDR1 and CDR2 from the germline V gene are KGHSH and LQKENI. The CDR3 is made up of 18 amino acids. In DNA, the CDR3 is TGTGCCAGCTCACTACCGACCGACGGGATCACTACCCAAGAGACCCAGTACTTC. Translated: CASSLPTDGITTQETQYF.

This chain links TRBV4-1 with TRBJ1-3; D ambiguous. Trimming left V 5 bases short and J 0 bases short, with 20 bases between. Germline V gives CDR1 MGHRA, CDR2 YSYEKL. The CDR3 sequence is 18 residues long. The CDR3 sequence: CASSTPATTLISGNTIYF. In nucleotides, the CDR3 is TGCGCCAGCAGCACCCCAGCGACGACTCTAATCTCTGGAAACACCATATATTTT.

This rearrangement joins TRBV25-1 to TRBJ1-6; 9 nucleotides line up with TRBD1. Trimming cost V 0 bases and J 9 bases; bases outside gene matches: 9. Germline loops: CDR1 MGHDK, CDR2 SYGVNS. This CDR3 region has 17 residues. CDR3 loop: CASSEYFWDRESSPLHF. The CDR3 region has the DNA TGTGCCAGCAGTGAATATTTCTGGGACAGGGAGAGTTCACCCCTCCACTTT.

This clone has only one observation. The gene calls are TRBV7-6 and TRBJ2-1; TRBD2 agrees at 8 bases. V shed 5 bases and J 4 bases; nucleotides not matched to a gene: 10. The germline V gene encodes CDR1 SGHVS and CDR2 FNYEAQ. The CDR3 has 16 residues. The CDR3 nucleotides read TGTGCCAGCAGCCGGTCGGCGGGGGGCGAATACAATGAGCAGTTCTTC. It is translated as CASSRSAGGEYNEQFF.

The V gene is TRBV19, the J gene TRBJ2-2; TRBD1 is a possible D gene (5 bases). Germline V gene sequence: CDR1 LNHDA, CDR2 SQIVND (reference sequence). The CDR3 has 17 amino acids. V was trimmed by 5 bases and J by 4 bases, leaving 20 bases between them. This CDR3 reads CASSPYPAGRPTGELFF. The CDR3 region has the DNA TGTGCCAGTAGTCCATACCCGGCAGGGCGACCCACCGGGGAGCTGTTTTTT.

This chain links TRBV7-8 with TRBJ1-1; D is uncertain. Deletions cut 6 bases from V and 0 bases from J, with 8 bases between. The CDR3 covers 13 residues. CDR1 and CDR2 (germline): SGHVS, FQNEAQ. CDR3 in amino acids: CASSSSLNTEAFF. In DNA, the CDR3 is TGTGCCAGCAGTAGCAGTCTGAACACTGAAGCTTTCTTT.

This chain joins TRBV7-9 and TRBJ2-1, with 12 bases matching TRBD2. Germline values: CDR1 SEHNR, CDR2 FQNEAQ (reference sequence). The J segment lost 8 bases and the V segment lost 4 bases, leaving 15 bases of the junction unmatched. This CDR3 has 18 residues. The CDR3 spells CASSSGSQLAGGPDEQFF. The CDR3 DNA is TGTGCCAGCAGCTCAGGTAGCCAACTAGCGGGGGGCCCCGATGAGCAGTTCTTC.

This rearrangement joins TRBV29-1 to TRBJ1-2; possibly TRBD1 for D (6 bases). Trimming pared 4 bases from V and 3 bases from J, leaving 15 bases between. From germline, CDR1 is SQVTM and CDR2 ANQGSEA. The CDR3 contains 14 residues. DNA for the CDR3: TGCAGCGTTGTTCCTGGACAGAGCCACTATGGCTACACCTTC. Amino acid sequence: CSVVPGQSHYGYTF.

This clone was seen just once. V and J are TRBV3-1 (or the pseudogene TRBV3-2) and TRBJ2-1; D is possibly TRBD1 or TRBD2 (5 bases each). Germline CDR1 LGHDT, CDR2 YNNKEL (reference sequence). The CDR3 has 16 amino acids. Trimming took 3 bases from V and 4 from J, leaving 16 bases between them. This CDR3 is CASSQPLGVTYNEQFF. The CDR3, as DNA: TGTGCCAGCAGCCAGCCGCTGGGGGTAACTTACAATGAGCAGTTCTTC.

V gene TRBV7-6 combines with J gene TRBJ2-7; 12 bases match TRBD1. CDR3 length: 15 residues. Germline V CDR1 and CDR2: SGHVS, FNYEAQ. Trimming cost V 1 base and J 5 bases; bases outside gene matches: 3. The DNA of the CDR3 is TGTGCCAGCAGCTTAGAGGGACAGGGGGCTGACGAGCAGTACTTC. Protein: CASSLEGQGADEQYF.

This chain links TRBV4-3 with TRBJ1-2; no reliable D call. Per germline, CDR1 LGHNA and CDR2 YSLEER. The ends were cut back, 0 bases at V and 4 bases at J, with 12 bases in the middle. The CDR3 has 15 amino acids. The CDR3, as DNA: TGCGCCAGCAGCCAAGATACAAGGGAGACCTATGGCTACACCTTC. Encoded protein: CASSQDTRETYGYTF.